This TCR beta chain originates from a study of siplizumab effects on memory and regulatory T cells. Study-level results: Confirmatory evidence of suppressive function in proliferating siplizumab-culture Tregs was not obtained. Treg origin accounted for an average of 68.8% of mappable alloreactive CD4+ clones with siplizumab and 25% to 30% in controls.

Each sample had about 100,000 TCR templates assayed. Assay: immunoSEQ multiplex PCR; the TCRdb copy retains only in-frame clones and omits some. The sample lists 94,000 or so clones, roughly 96% occurring once. Germline V CDR1 and CDR2: SGHKS, YYEKEE (reference sequence). The CDR3 consists of 13 residues. V was trimmed by 0 bases and J by 1 base, leaving 4 bases between them. About this clone: The antigen is unknown.

The sequenced sample was naive CD4+ T cells sorted from blood. This chain uses TRBV5-5 with TRBJ2-5; D remains ambiguous. This clonotype was sampled from a human donor in good health. The CDR3 DNA reads TGTGCCAGCAGCTTGGCTCCCCAAGAGACCCAGTACTTC. Translation gives CASSLAPQETQYF.